This T cell receptor beta chain is from a study of blood T cell repertoires in COVID-19 (dated by TCRdb to 2020 to 2021). About the investigation overall: Samples from collaborators originated in the United States, Italy and Spain and spanned both the acute and convalescent phases of COVID-19. HLA class I and class II types, where available, came from metadata supplied by the sample provider rather than from assay-based typing. Subjects who had been exposed to COVID-19, were actively infected with it, or had recovered from it provided the deeply sampled blood TCRbeta repertoires that made up the dataset. The prospective study material was composed of cDNA or gDNA derived from T cells, B-cell-depleted T cells, or PBMCs. A de-identified subject ID, COVID-19 status, age in years and sex were almost always included in the sample metadata. The repertoires were released in a freely available public database meant as a resource for research on the immune response to SARS-CoV-2. Samples came from the ongoing ImmuneRACE study (first 160 participants) plus 1,254 subjects from 6 global collaborators. Paper-wide results and their limitations: Clinical and demographic metadata were provided uncurated, with the amount varying by source and participant.

TCRbeta CDR3 regions were amplified from genomic DNA using the immunoSEQ Assay, a bias-controlled multiplex PCR. Concerning the study's data processing: The number of nucleated cells in each sample was estimated by amplification of reference gene primers within the assay. Sequence reads were collapsed and filtered to measure the absolute abundance of every unique TCRbeta CDR3 rearrangement. For each sample, productive Simpson clonality was calculated by taking the square root of Simpson's diversity index across productive rearrangements. TCRdb provides this immuneACCESS table in a form limited to in-frame rearrangements. Some clones are lacking; in checked studies, under half of them reflect an unresolved V gene, and why the rest are absent is not known. V, J and clone size were drawn from that table, and D and trimming were deduced from the DNA. For this sample the table gives 250,000 or so clones, of which 80% to 90% were detected only once. Of the sample, 3.1% is held by the ten largest clones.

Taken from the germline V gene, the CDR1 and CDR2 loops are SGDLS and YYNGEE. V is cut back by 4 bases and J by 5 bases, with 12 bases in the junction unmatched. Inclusive of the bounding cysteine and phenylalanine, the CDR3 is 17 residues long. Only the CDR3 DNA stays, 51 bases, in frame from base 1. In the prospective study, participants were about 18 to 100 years old, resided in approximately 25 geographic areas of the United States, and were enrolled through a virtual design. Cohort assignment in the prospective study relied on participant-reported clinical history from a screening survey and a study questionnaire. Exposed participants had been in contact, within 2 weeks of entering the study, with a person who had a PCR-confirmed or clinician-diagnosed case of COVID-19. Each participant in the prospective study had whole blood, serum and a nasopharyngeal or oropharyngeal swab collected by mobile phlebotomists. Over a roughly 2-month period, participants in the prospective study had the option of providing additional blood draws and questionnaires. Prospective study blood samples were shipped either frozen or at room temperature before DNA extraction.

Comments on this clone: This receptor's antigen is unknown. Base qualities are missing; no much larger clone stands one base away.

The source is a woman aged 40 to 50 who had been exposed to COVID-19. Recombination connected TRBV9 to TRBJ2-2; TRBD1 fits 9 bases in the junction. Sequences were obtained from PBMCs or T cells enriched from blood (not recorded which). The CDR3 loop reads CASSPSSTGGRTGELFF. The bases read TGTGCCAGCAGCCCTTCCTCGACAGGGGGACGTACCGGGGAGCTGTTTTTT.